One sample yielded the 13 T cell receptor beta chains listed below, sequenced in a study of beta chain features in type 1 diabetes. Expressed TCRB transcripts were sequenced because the entire RNA isolate underwent reverse transcription. Assay used: immunoSEQ multiplex PCR; TCRdb lists only in-frame clones, some missing. This sample yields fewer than 900,000 clones, of which around a sixth are seen a single time; around 0.02% belongs to the top ten. Sample: naive CD4+ T cells from blood. These receptors were taken from a woman younger than 30 in good health.

The chain carries TRBV5-1 and TRBJ2-3; the match to TRBD1 covers 12 bases. V shed 2 bases and J 5 bases; nucleotides not matched to a gene: 9. The CDR3 consists of 17 residues. Germline V gene sequence: CDR1 SGHRS, CDR2 YFSETQ. Here the CDR3 reads CASSFSGTGGAIDTQYF. CDR3 in DNA: TGCGCCAGCAGCTTCTCCGGGACAGGGGGCGCGATAGATACGCAGTATTTT.

In its sample, this clone was seen a few times. This chain connects TRBV29-1 to TRBJ1-2; D not resolved. Germline V gene lookup returns CDR1 SQVTM and CDR2 ANQGSEA. V was trimmed by 5 bases and J by 8 bases, leaving 15 bases between them. The CDR3 covers 12 residues. The CDR3 region is CSVRNLTGGYTF. The CDR3 bases are TGCAGCGTTCGCAACCTGACTGGGGGCTACACCTTC.

V is TRBV5-1 and J is TRBJ1-4, with a possible D match to TRBD1 (6 bases). CDR1 and CDR2 from the germline V gene are SGHRS and YFSETQ. V lost 1 base, J lost 5 bases, and 12 bases lay in between. CDR3 size: 15 residues. As DNA, the CDR3 is TGCGCCAGCAGCTTGAGTCACAGGGAAAATGAAAAACTGTTTTTT. This gives the protein CASSLSHRENEKLFF. The full variable domain, with the rest looked up from reference TRBV5-1 and TRBJ1-4, is KAGVTQTPRYLIKTRGQQVTLSCSPISGHRSVSWYQQTPGQGLQFLFEYFSETQRNKGNFPGRFSGRQFSNSRSEMNVSTLELGDSALYLCASSLSHRENEKLFFGSGTQLSVL.

The chain recombines TRBV7-2 with TRBJ1-5; no reliable D call. Trimming pared 0 bases from V and 6 bases from J, leaving 12 bases between. The germline gives CDR1 SGHTA, CDR2 FQGNSA. The CDR3 runs to 15 residues. The CDR3 loop reads CASSLARAIGQPQHF. The DNA for the CDR3 is TGTGCCAGCAGCTTAGCGAGAGCCATCGGTCAGCCCCAGCATTTT. The full variable domain, rest sourced from reference TRBV7-2 and TRBJ1-5, is GAGVSQSPSNKVTEKGKDVELRCDPISGHTALYWYRQSLGQGLEFLIYFQGNSAPDKSGLPSDRFSAERTGGSVSTLTIQRTQQEDSAVYLCASSLARAIGQPQHFGDGTRLSIL.

This clone was seen more than once but under ten times. V is TRBV27 and J is TRBJ1-5, with 10 bases that match TRBD1. V trimming: 9 bases; J trimming: 4 bases; junction bases outside the gene matches: 9. The CDR3 extends over 15 amino acids. The germline gives CDR1 MNHEY, CDR2 SMNVEV (reference sequence). In nucleotides, the CDR3 is TGTGCCAGGACTAAACGGGACAGGGGAAATCAGCCCCAGCATTTT. Protein sequence: CARTKRDRGNQPQHF.

This clone was seen a handful of times. The V and J genes are TRBV7-9 and TRBJ1-1, with TRBD1 as a possible D gene (5 bases). V lost 7 bases to trimming and J lost 4 bases, with 13 bases between them. Germline V gene data show CDR1 as SEHNR and CDR2 as FQNEAQ (reference sequence). There are 13 residues in the CDR3. The CDR3 protein is CASTARGGTEAFF. The DNA for the CDR3 is TGTGCCAGCACCGCCCGGGGGGGCACTGAAGCTTTCTTT. Combining the CDR3 with reference TRBV7-9 and TRBJ1-1 gives the whole variable domain DTGVSQNPRHKITKRGQNVTFRCDPISEHNRLYWYRQTLGQGPEFLTYFQNEAQLEKSRLLSDRFSAERPKGSFSTLEIQRTEQGDSAMYLCASTARGGTEAFFGQGTRLTVV.

This chain uses TRBV5-1 with TRBJ2-7; tentatively, D is TRBD1 (5 bases). V gave up 5 bases and J gave up 6 bases, with 12 bases separating them. The CDR3 is 12 amino acids. The germline gives CDR1 SGHRS, CDR2 YFSETQ. The CDR3 bases are TGCGCCAGCAGATCCCAGGGATCCGAGCAGTACTTC. Protein: CASRSQGSEQYF.

The chain has TRBV7-8 and TRBJ1-3, with no clear D. Germline V gene sequence: CDR1 SGHVS, CDR2 FQNEAQ. V was cut by 4 bases and J by 2 bases, with 15 bases left in between. The length of the CDR3 is 16 residues. The CDR3 here is CASSSRRTQPGNTIYF. Here the CDR3 DNA reads TGTGCCAGCAGCTCCCGTAGGACCCAGCCTGGAAACACCATATATTTT. The full variable domain, completed using reference TRBV7-8 and TRBJ1-3, is GAGVSQSPRYKVAKRGQDVALRCDPISGHVSLFWYQQALGQGPEFLTYFQNEAQLDKSGLPSDRFFAERPEGSVSTLKIQRTQQEDSAVYLCASSSRRTQPGNTIYFGEGSWLTVV.

In its sample, this clone was seen a few times. The V gene is TRBV29-1, the J gene TRBJ2-7; D gene uncertain. V was pared by 6 bases and J by 6 bases, with 12 bases between. CDR1 SQVTM and CDR2 ANQGSEA come from the germline V gene. The CDR3 has 11 residues. CDR3 in DNA: TGCAGCGTGACCAACACCGGCGAGCAGTACTTC. Translated: CSVTNTGEQYF.

This chain uses TRBV28 with TRBJ2-7; 8 bases line up with TRBD2. Unmatched junction bases numbered 26, after V lost 10 bases and J lost 3 bases. From germline, CDR1 is MDHEN and CDR2 SYDVKM. The CDR3 has 19 residues. CDR3 sequence reads: CATSGRGGLAPRSFYEQYF. The CDR3 DNA is TGTGCCACCTCGGGGAGAGGCGGACTAGCACCCCGGTCATTCTACGAGCAGTACTTC.

This clone was counted a few times. The chain uses TRBV7-2 and TRBJ2-7; weak D call: TRBD1 (6 bases). Germline assignment: CDR1 SGHTA and CDR2 FQGNSA. CDR3 length equals 15 residues. The germline V and J ends were trimmed by 7 bases and 3 bases, with 19 bases remaining between them. CDR3 in amino acids: CASNTQGGASYEQYF. The CDR3 DNA follows: TGTGCCAGCAACACACAGGGTGGAGCCAGCTACGAGCAGTACTTC.

V and J are TRBV28 and TRBJ1-1; D unclear. The length of the CDR3 is 15 residues. Germline CDR1 is MDHEN and CDR2 is SYDVKM. V lost 2 bases, J lost 5 bases, and 15 bases lay in between. The DNA for the CDR3 is TGTGCCAGCAGTTTACTCTCGCGGTCCGGGACTGAAGCTTTCTTT. Protein sequence: CASSLLSRSGTEAFF.

V and J are TRBV19 and TRBJ1-5; D remains unclear. CDR1 is LNHDA, CDR2 SQIVND, per germline (reference sequence). The CDR3 covers 12 residues. The germline V and J ends were trimmed by 6 bases and 1 base, with 4 bases remaining between them. The CDR3 sequence: CASRGSNQPQHF. In DNA form, the CDR3 reads TGTGCCAGTAGGGGAAGCAATCAGCCCCAGCATTTT.